The clone carrying this T cell receptor (beta chain) came up many times. The antigen is unknown. This specimen belongs to a study of T cells after posttransplantation cyclophosphamide. Study-wide results and limits: Later blood repertoires were often dominated by clones from the donor CD8+ memory compartment. Recipient CMV seropositivity and CMV reactivation strongly tracked TRB clonality. Blood and skin or GI T cell repertoires showed limited TRB overlap.

Trimming pared 5 bases from V and 8 bases from J, leaving 12 bases between. CDR3 length: 12 residues. Cyclophosphamide on days +3 and +4 followed busulfan-fludarabine conditioning and a marrow graft. TCRdb's table, derived via immunoSEQ multiplex PCR, lists solely in-frame clones and lacks some. The sample has about 7,500 clones, none seen only once. Sample: PBMCs, taken after allogeneic stem cell transplant with posttransplant cyclophosphamide. This TCR was recovered from a female patient aged 50-60 years who received an allogeneic stem cell transplant from a related donor, was CMV-positive, and had no GVHD. Some T cells may arise from the graft donor. The rearrangement links TRBV12-3 or TRBV12-4 to TRBJ1-2, with a possible D match to TRBD1 (5 bases). Here the CDR3 DNA reads TGTGCCAGCAGTGTGGGGCATGAGGGCTACACCTTC. Protein: CASSVGHEGYTF.